The clone carrying this T cell receptor beta chain was seen only a few times. Its antigen remains unidentified. The time point: week 11, during vaccination. The investigators gave 300 ug of mutant IDH1 20-mer peptide in each vaccine dose, together with topical imiquimod. This sample is part of a study of a mutant IDH1 vaccine in newly diagnosed glioma. As for the study in general: In weeks 1, 3, 5, 7, 11, 15, 19 and 23, patients were vaccinated. In some groups vaccination began 4-6 weeks post-radiotherapy; others received it with temozolomide. Antecedent treatment encompassed radiotherapy, temozolomide, or their combination; the majority received both.

Assay: immunoSEQ multiplex PCR; the TCRdb copy retains only in-frame clones and omits some. Found here are fewer than 150,000 clones, roughly 90% of them singletons; the top ten hold under 0.8%. This CDR3 is built from 14 residues. Germline CDR1 reads SGHTA; CDR2 reads FQGNSA. The V gene lost 6 bases and the J gene lost 11 bases, with 22 bases spanning the gap. The chain employs TRBV7-2 and TRBJ1-1; D is unclear. Sequenced material: PBMCs, taken from a glioma patient whose treatment included an IDH1 peptide vaccine. The TCR comes from a woman aged 50 to 60 with glioma. CDR3 residues: CASSMSGLLGEAFF. CDR3 coding DNA: TGTGCCAGCAGTATGTCCGGCCTCCTTGGGGAGGCTTTCTTT.